These 19 T cell receptor beta chains share one sample of origin, sequenced in a study of tumor-infiltrating lymphocytes in localized non-small cell lung cancer. Assay used: immunoSEQ multiplex PCR; TCRdb lists only in-frame clones, some missing. This sample has around 5,300 clones, with approximately 66% found just once. Input material: uninvolved lung tissue not adjacent to the tumor. Receptors originate from a human donor with non-small cell lung cancer.

The chain has TRBV28 and TRBJ2-7; the D gene is possibly TRBD1 (6 bases). The CDR3 consists of 14 residues. The germline V gene encodes CDR1 MDHEN and CDR2 SYDVKM. The V end lost 2 bases, the J end lost 0 bases, and 8 bases lay between the germline ends. This chain's CDR3 is CASSLGGRSYEQYF. The CDR3 nucleotides are TGTGCCAGCAGTTTAGGGGGCCGCTCCTACGAGCAGTACTTC.

CDR3 amino acids: CASSRGGLRETQYF. In nucleotides, the CDR3 is TGTGCCAGCAGTCGAGGGGGACTACGAGAGACCCAGTACTTC. The chain employs TRBV6-5 and TRBJ2-5; weak D call: TRBD2 (7 bases). CDR3 length: 14 residues. The germline V gene encodes CDR1 MNHEY and CDR2 SVGAGI. Deletions cut 5 bases from V and 4 bases from J, with 14 bases between.

The chain couples TRBV9 to TRBJ2-7, with 12 bases matching TRBD2. Germline assignment: CDR1 SGDLS and CDR2 YYNGEE. This CDR3 comprises 15 residues. After removal of 0 bases from V and 4 bases from J, the junction contained 2 bases not matched to a gene. The CDR3 sequence: CASSVGTSGIYEQYF. In nucleotides, the CDR3 is TGTGCCAGCAGCGTAGGGACTAGCGGGATTTACGAGCAGTACTTC.

V is TRBV4-3 and J is TRBJ1-2; no clear D. V lost 1 base, J lost 6 bases, and 21 bases lay in between. This CDR3 has 17 residues. The germline V gene has CDR1 LGHNA and CDR2 YSLEER. CDR3 sequence reads: CASSQGGSGGTRDGYTF. CDR3 sequence (DNA): TGCGCCAGCAGCCAAGGAGGGAGCGGAGGAACAAGGGATGGCTACACCTTC.

This clone has just a few counts. The V and J genes are TRBV19 and TRBJ2-2; 9 bases are shared with TRBD1. Germline V gene sequence: CDR1 LNHDA, CDR2 SQIVND (reference sequence). This CDR3 contains 14 residues. Losses at the gene ends were 10 bases for V and 3 bases for J; bases not matched to a gene: 6. The CDR3 loop reads CATSGQGYTGELFF. The CDR3 DNA sequence: TGTGCCACGTCAGGACAGGGGTACACCGGGGAGCTGTTTTTT. The full variable domain, its missing parts supplied by reference TRBV19 and TRBJ2-2, is DGGITQSPKYLFRKEGQNVTLSCEQNLNHDAMYWYRQDPGQGLRLIYYSQIVNDFQKGDIAEGYSVSREKKESFPLTVTSAQKNPTAFYLCATSGQGYTGELFFGEGSRLTVL.

The chain carries TRBV6-6 and TRBJ2-5; D possibly matches TRBD1 or TRBD2 (6 bases each). The CDR3 has 13 amino acids. The V end was cut by 10 bases, the J end by 5 bases, with 17 bases between. In germline, CDR1 is MNHNY, CDR2 SVGAGI (reference sequence). This CDR3 reads CATEFRGEETQYF. For the CDR3, the DNA is TGTGCCACCGAATTTAGGGGGGAGGAGACCCAGTACTTC.

This clone has just a few counts. V is TRBV7-2 and J is TRBJ2-5; D is uncertain. The V and J ends lost 1 base and 5 bases respectively, with 11 bases between them. CDR3 length: 14 residues. CDR1 is SGHTA and CDR2 is FQGNSA in the germline V gene. For the CDR3, the DNA is TGTGCCAGCAGCTTAGTATCTCGGGCGGAGACCCAGTACTTC. Amino acids: CASSLVSRAETQYF.

By share, this clone counts as medium-sized. The V call is TRBV9, the J call TRBJ1-1; unclear D gene. CDR1 is SGDLS and CDR2 is YYNGEE in the germline V gene. The CDR3 covers 13 residues. V lost 0 bases and J 6 bases, leaving 9 bases between the germline ends. For the CDR3, the DNA is TGTGCCAGCAGCGTAGGTACTGGTGCTGAAGCTTTCTTT. Amino acids: CASSVGTGAEAFF.

This clone showed up just a few times. The J gene is TRBJ2-2, the V gene TRBV6-5, with D perhaps TRBD1 (5 bases). With 5 bases removed from V and 6 bases from J, the gap between germline ends came to 13 bases. The CDR3 covers 14 residues. Germline lookup yields CDR1 MNHEY and CDR2 SVGAGI. As DNA, the CDR3 is TGTGCCAGCAGTCGACCGCAGGGCGCCGGGGAGCTGTTTTTT. It is translated as CASSRPQGAGELFF.

The V gene is TRBV10-1, the J gene TRBJ2-5; D remains unclear. The CDR3 runs to 11 residues. The germline V gene encodes CDR1 WNHNN and CDR2 SYGVQD (reference sequence). V lost 11 bases to trimming and J lost 0 bases, with 7 bases between them. The CDR3 bases are TGCGCCGGTCCCAACCAAGAGACCCAGTACTTC. It codes for CAGPNQETQYF.

V gene TRBV5-6 combines with J gene TRBJ1-1, with 8 bases matching TRBD1. The length of the CDR3 is 16 residues. The germline V gene encodes CDR1 SGHDT and CDR2 YYEEEE. J was trimmed by 2 bases and V by 4 bases; bases with no gene match: 10. The CDR3 nucleotides are TGTGCCAGCAGCCCGGGGACAGGCCGGATCAACACTGAAGCTTTCTTT. This codes for CASSPGTGRINTEAFF.

The genes are TRBV5-1 and TRBJ2-2; D perhaps matches TRBD2 (6 bases). V lost 5 bases, J lost 3 bases, and 17 bases lay in between. The CDR3 totals 16 residues. Germline V gene sequence: CDR1 SGHRS, CDR2 YFSETQ. DNA for the CDR3: TGCGCCAGCAGTCGGGGACTGGCCGAGGACACCGGGGAGCTGTTTTTT. Its translation is CASSRGLAEDTGELFF.

This clone has just one count. The chain joins TRBV4-2 to TRBJ2-5; D may correspond to TRBD1 or TRBD2 (5 bases each). From germline, CDR1 is LGHNA and CDR2 YNFKEQ. V gave up 5 bases and J gave up 0 bases, with 13 bases separating them. The CDR3 totals 15 residues. The CDR3: CASSWRGTYQETQYF. CDR3 bases: TGTGCCAGCAGCTGGCGAGGGACGTACCAAGAGACCCAGTACTTC.

The chain carries TRBV28 and TRBJ2-7, with TRBD1 matching 10 bases. V was pared by 8 bases and J by 5 bases, with 12 bases of the junction left unmatched. This CDR3 comprises 15 residues. Germline CDR1 and CDR2: MDHEN and SYDVKM. The CDR3 sequence: CASGSRDRGDDEQYF. CDR3 coding DNA: TGTGCCAGCGGAAGCCGGGACAGGGGCGACGACGAGCAGTACTTC.

In its sample, this clone ranks as medium-sized (0.01 to 0.1%). The rearrangement joins TRBV10-2 to TRBJ1-1, with D tentatively TRBD1 (5 bases). CDR1 WSHSY and CDR2 SAAADI come from the germline V gene. The CDR3 has 12 amino acids. V lost 5 bases and J 5 bases, leaving 9 bases between the germline ends. In DNA, the CDR3 is TGCGCCAGCAGTCACGGGGGGACTGAAGCTTTCTTT. Translated: CASSHGGTEAFF.

This rearrangement joins TRBV2 to TRBJ2-3; TRBD1 agrees at 7 bases. The germline gives CDR1 SNHLY, CDR2 FYNNEI. The CDR3 totals 15 residues. J gave up 4 bases and V 7 bases, and 11 bases lay outside the gene matches. CDR3 region: CASIRDRARSDTQYF. Written as DNA, the CDR3 is TGTGCCAGCATACGAGACAGGGCAAGATCAGATACGCAGTATTTT. Looking up the rest from reference TRBV2 and TRBJ2-3 gives the full variable domain: EPEVTQTPSHQVTQMGQEVILRCVPISNHLYFYWYRQILGQKVEFLVSFYNNEISEKSEIFDDQFSVERPDGSNFTLKIRSTKLEDSAMYFCASIRDRARSDTQYFGPGTRLTVL.

The sample holds a few counts of this clone. This chain links TRBV4-1 with TRBJ2-5; no clear D. Trimming stripped 0 bases from V and 3 bases from J, with 11 bases between. Germline values: CDR1 MGHRA, CDR2 YSYEKL. The CDR3 sequence is 15 residues long. The CDR3 DNA reads TGCGCCAGCAGCCAAGATGGGCCCCTAGAAGAGACCCAGTACTTC. Translating it yields CASSQDGPLEETQYF.

This chain joins TRBV6-5 and TRBJ2-1; possibly TRBD2 for D (6 bases). The CDR3 is 15 amino acids. The V gene's germline CDR1 is MNHEY and CDR2 SVGAGI. Trimming left V 6 bases short and J 3 bases short, with 15 bases between. The CDR3 loop is CASRDTRRGYNEQFF. The CDR3 coding sequence is TGTGCCAGCAGGGATACTAGGCGGGGCTACAATGAGCAGTTCTTC.

In its sample, this clone was seen a few times. The genes are TRBV5-1 and TRBJ2-2; TRBD2 matches at 7 bases. Losses at the gene ends were 6 bases for V and 1 base for J; bases not matched to a gene: 12. Germline V lookup: CDR1 SGHRS, CDR2 YFSETQ. This CDR3 comprises 17 residues. This CDR3 is CASKRSWSGENTGELFF. The CDR3 nucleotides read TGCGCCAGCAAGCGGTCGTGGAGCGGGGAGAACACCGGGGAGCTGTTTTTT.